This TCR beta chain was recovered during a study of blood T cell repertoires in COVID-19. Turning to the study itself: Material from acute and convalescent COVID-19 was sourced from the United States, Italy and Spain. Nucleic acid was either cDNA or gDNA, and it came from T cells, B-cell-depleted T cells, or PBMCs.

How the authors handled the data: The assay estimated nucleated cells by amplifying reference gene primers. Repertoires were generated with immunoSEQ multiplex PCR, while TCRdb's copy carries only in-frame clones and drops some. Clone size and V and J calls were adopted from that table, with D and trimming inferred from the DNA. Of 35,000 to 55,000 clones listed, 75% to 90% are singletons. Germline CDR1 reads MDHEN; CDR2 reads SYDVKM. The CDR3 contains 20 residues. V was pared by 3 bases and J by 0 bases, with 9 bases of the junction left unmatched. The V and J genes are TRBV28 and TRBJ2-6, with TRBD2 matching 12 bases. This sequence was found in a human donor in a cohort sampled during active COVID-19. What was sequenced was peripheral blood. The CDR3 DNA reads TGTGCCAGCAGTTTTCGGAGGGGACTAGCGGGTCTCTCTGGGGCCAACGTCCTGACTTTC. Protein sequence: CASSFRRGLAGLSGANVLTF.